These 27 T cell receptor beta chains originate from one sample sequenced in a study of PD-L1 blockade in urothelial cancer. The time point was: pretreatment peripheral blood. Sequenced by immunoSEQ multiplex PCR; TCRdb stores in-frame clones only, minus some. The sample has about 16,000 clones, approximately 89% seen once. The specimen comprised PBMCs, sampled around atezolizumab (anti-PD-L1) treatment. These receptors all stem from a man aged 65 to 85 with urothelial cancer.

CDR3 bases: TGTGCCAGCAGCTTAGACCTTATCGGTGAGCAGTTCTTC. Residues: CASSLDLIGEQFF. This chain joins TRBV7-9 and TRBJ2-1; D ambiguous. Deletions cut 1 base from V and 9 bases from J, with 10 bases between. This CDR3 region has 13 residues. The germline gives CDR1 SEHNR, CDR2 FQNEAQ (reference sequence).

This chain joins TRBV5-1 and TRBJ2-3; 8 nucleotides agree with TRBD2. The CDR3 has 15 residues. CDR1 and CDR2 from the germline V gene are SGHRS and YFSETQ. The V segment lost 6 bases and the J segment 3 bases; nucleotides outside the gene matches: 9. The CDR3 sequence: CASTLLERGTDTQYF. CDR3 sequence (DNA): TGCGCCAGCACCTTACTAGAGCGGGGGACAGATACGCAGTATTTT.

This chain uses TRBV19 with TRBJ1-2, with 10 bases that match TRBD1. The V gene's germline CDR1 is LNHDA and CDR2 SQIVND (reference sequence). The CDR3 covers 15 residues. After removal of 4 bases from V and 3 bases from J, the junction contained 5 bases not matched to a gene. CDR3 DNA: TGTGCCAGTAGTACGCCGGGACAGGGGTACTATGGCTACACCTTC. Amino acid sequence: CASSTPGQGYYGYTF.

J is TRBJ1-5 and V is TRBV5-4; 8 bases are shared with TRBD1. Germline assignment: CDR1 SGHNT and CDR2 YYREEE (reference sequence). The CDR3 covers 16 residues. V trimming: 0 bases; J trimming: 6 bases; junction bases outside the gene matches: 8. CDR3 in amino acids: CASSLGPSTGAQPQHF. In DNA form, the CDR3 reads TGTGCCAGCAGCTTGGGCCCATCGACAGGGGCTCAGCCCCAGCATTTT.

V is TRBV9 and J is TRBJ1-5; TRBD1 agrees at 7 bases. The CDR3 has 14 amino acids. V lost 3 bases and J lost 4; bases outside the gene matches: 4. CDR1 is SGDLS, CDR2 YYNGEE, per germline. The CDR3 DNA reads TGTGCCAGCAGCGCCGGGACAGTGAATCAGCCCCAGCATTTT. This encodes CASSAGTVNQPQHF.

V and J are TRBV7-9 and TRBJ1-4; D not resolved. Trimming pared 5 bases from V and 8 bases from J, leaving 9 bases between. The CDR3 covers 12 residues. The V gene's germline CDR1 is SEHNR and CDR2 FQNEAQ (reference sequence). The DNA of the CDR3 is TGTGCCAGCAGCATAACGGTGGAAAAACTGTTTTTT. It is translated as CASSITVEKLFF.

J is TRBJ1-3 and V is TRBV11-2; D call uncertain. The V end lost 1 base, the J end lost 0 bases, and 7 bases lay between the germline ends. Looked up from germline, CDR1 is SGHAT and CDR2 is FQNNGV. There are 15 residues in the CDR3. CDR3 in DNA: TGTGCCAGCAGCTTAGGGCGGAGCTCTGGAAACACCATATATTTT. It specifies CASSLGRSSGNTIYF.

The gene calls are TRBV4-1 and TRBJ1-6; possible D gene TRBD1, 5 bases. Trimming took 3 bases from V and 6 from J, leaving 15 bases between them. CDR1 is MGHRA and CDR2 is YSYEKL in the germline V gene. This CDR3 comprises 16 residues. The CDR3 DNA is TGCGCCAGCAGCCATCCCCTTCGGGGGAGTAATTCACCCCTCCACTTT. This sequence encodes CASSHPLRGSNSPLHF.

The rearrangement links TRBV28 to TRBJ1-2, with 9 bases identical to TRBD1. Germline CDR1 and CDR2: MDHEN and SYDVKM. CDR3 length equals 13 residues. V lost 5 bases to trimming and J lost 7 bases; unmatched junction nucleotides: 5. CDR3 residues: CASSIDRGSGYTF. DNA for the CDR3: TGTGCCAGCAGTATAGACAGGGGGAGTGGCTACACCTTC.

The V and J genes are TRBV11-1 and TRBJ2-5; D ambiguous. The V gene lost 4 bases and the J gene lost 5 bases, with 5 bases spanning the gap. The CDR3 has 11 amino acids. Germline assignment: CDR1 SGHAT and CDR2 FQDESV (reference sequence). In nucleotides, the CDR3 is TGTGCCAGCAGCTATCGGGAGACCCAGTACTTC. Residues: CASSYRETQYF.

The chain combines TRBV25-1 with TRBJ2-7; 7 bases fit TRBD1. CDR3 size: 14 residues. Germline loops: CDR1 MGHDK, CDR2 SYGVNS. The J segment lost 2 bases and the V segment lost 5 bases, leaving 6 bases of the junction unmatched. As DNA, the CDR3 is TGTGCCAGCAGTCCTCTCCAGGGGGCCTACGAGCAGTACTTC. This translates into CASSPLQGAYEQYF.

J is TRBJ1-2 and V is TRBV19; tentative D call: TRBD1 (5 bases). The V gene lost 2 bases and the J gene lost 3 bases, with 13 bases spanning the gap. CDR1 is LNHDA, CDR2 SQIVND, per germline (reference sequence). This CDR3 is built from 15 residues. This CDR3 is CASSINRLYDYGYTF. The CDR3 nucleotides read TGTGCCAGTAGTATAAACAGGCTATATGACTATGGCTACACCTTC.

The DNA for the CDR3 is TGTGCCAGCAGCTTGCTAGGGGACACCATATATTTT. This codes for CASSLLGDTIYF. The chain recombines TRBV5-5 with TRBJ1-3, with D maybe TRBD1 (5 bases). Trimming shortened V by 1 base and J by 8 bases, and 7 bases separated the two germline ends. CDR1 SGHKS and CDR2 YYEKEE come from the germline V gene (reference sequence). This CDR3 has 12 residues.

This chain uses TRBV30 with TRBJ2-1; TRBD2 might be the D (6 bases). Trimming left V 5 bases short and J 6 bases short, with 17 bases between. This CDR3 has 14 residues. Looked up from germline, CDR1 is GTSNPN and CDR2 is SVGIG (reference sequence). This CDR3 is CAWAYTGLRNEQFF. As DNA, the CDR3 is TGTGCCTGGGCCTACACGGGACTCCGCAATGAGCAGTTCTTC.

This clone is medium-sized (0.01 to 0.1%) in the sample. V and J are TRBV4-2 and TRBJ1-6; no definite D call. Germline CDR1 LGHNA, CDR2 YNFKEQ. Between the trimmed V and J ends, which lost 0 bases and 5 bases, there was a span of 8 bases. CDR3 length: 15 amino acids. The CDR3 loop reads CASSQEVRNNSPLHF. In DNA form, the CDR3 reads TGTGCCAGCAGCCAAGAGGTCAGAAATAATTCACCCCTCCACTTT.

The chain employs TRBV19 and TRBJ2-1; 12 bases map to TRBD2. Germline V gene sequence: CDR1 LNHDA, CDR2 SQIVND (reference sequence). With V trimmed by 5 bases and J by 4 bases, 3 bases remained unmatched. This CDR3 is 15 amino acids long. The DNA of the CDR3 is TGTGCCAGTAGTGCTAGCGGGGGGGCGTACAATGAGCAGTTCTTC. Amino acid sequence: CASSASGGAYNEQFF.

V gene TRBV19 combines with J gene TRBJ2-4; a weak D match, TRBD2 (7 bases). There are 18 residues in the CDR3. Germline V gene lookup returns CDR1 LNHDA and CDR2 SQIVND (reference sequence). Between the trimmed V and J ends, which lost 3 bases and 0 bases, there was a span of 18 bases. CDR3 DNA sequence: TGTGCCAGTAGTATGAGAACCCGGGGGGCCCTAGCCAAAAACATTCAGTACTTC. Encoded protein: CASSMRTRGALAKNIQYF.

This sequence joins TRBV7-9 and TRBJ2-1; TRBD2 agrees at 13 bases. V trimming: 5 bases; J trimming: 6 bases; junction bases outside the gene matches: 7. From germline, CDR1 is SEHNR and CDR2 FQNEAQ (reference sequence). The CDR3 extends over 16 amino acids. CDR3: CASSTTSGGPTNEQFF. In nucleotides, the CDR3 is TGTGCCAGCAGCACGACTAGCGGGGGGCCCACCAATGAGCAGTTCTTC. Looking up the rest from reference TRBV7-9 and TRBJ2-1 gives the full variable domain: DTGVSQNPRHKITKRGQNVTFRCDPISEHNRLYWYRQTLGQGPEFLTYFQNEAQLEKSRLLSDRFSAERPKGSFSTLEIQRTEQGDSAMYLCASSTTSGGPTNEQFFGPGTRLTVL.

The CDR3: CASRPFGGYEQYF. CDR3 DNA sequence: TGTGCCAGCAGGCCCTTCGGGGGATACGAGCAGTACTTC. This sequence joins TRBV6-5 and TRBJ2-7; a weak D match, TRBD2 (6 bases). The CDR3 has 13 amino acids. The V end lost 6 bases, the J end lost 4 bases, and 13 bases lay between the germline ends. Per germline, CDR1 MNHEY and CDR2 SVGAGI.

This sequence joins TRBV28 and TRBJ1-2; 7 positions agree with TRBD1. V lost 4 bases to trimming and J lost 5 bases; unmatched junction nucleotides: 4. The CDR3 runs 13 residues. Germline assignment: CDR1 MDHEN and CDR2 SYDVKM. The CDR3 sequence: CASSSLRGYGYTF. In nucleotides, the CDR3 is TGTGCCAGCAGTTCACTCAGGGGGTATGGCTACACCTTC.

The V gene is TRBV18, the J gene TRBJ2-1; 10 bases are a match to TRBD1. CDR1 and CDR2 from the germline V gene are KGHSH and LQKENI. This CDR3 has 16 residues. Trimming at V came to 5 bases and at J to 10 bases, leaving 14 bases not matched to a gene. For the CDR3, the DNA is TGTGCCAGCTCAGAAACCGGGACAGGGGTTAAGGTAGAGCAGTTCTTC. It is translated as CASSETGTGVKVEQFF.

This clone has just a few counts. The CDR3 nucleotides read TGTGCCAGCCTCGGGGGTGTTCCCTACGAGCAGTACTTC. It encodes CASLGGVPYEQYF. This chain connects TRBV21-1 to TRBJ2-7; whether TRBD2, the table's D call, matches the DNA was not checked. TRBV21-1 is shown as a pseudogene. The CDR3 loop spans 13 amino acids.

The rearrangement joins TRBV4-2 to TRBJ1-4; D remains unclear. This CDR3 region has 15 residues. V was pared by 5 bases and J by 3 bases, with 13 bases between. Germline CDR1 and CDR2: LGHNA and YNFKEQ. In nucleotides, the CDR3 is TGTGCCAGCAGCTTAGAGTTAATGGCTAATGAAAAACTGTTTTTT. It translates to CASSLELMANEKLFF.

This clone has a single count. The sample contains more than one DNA sequence encoding this CDR3. The chain recombines TRBV30 with TRBJ1-5; D is perhaps TRBD1 (5 bases). The CDR3 totals 13 residues. V lost 0 bases to trimming and J lost 5 bases, with 8 bases between them. Germline CDR1 reads GTSNPN; CDR2 reads SVGIG (reference sequence). In nucleotides, the CDR3 is TGTGCCTGGAGTGTTCAGGGCGATCAGCCCCAGCATTTT. Amino acids: CAWSVQGDQPQHF.

The CDR3 protein is CASSLVRNTGELFF. In DNA, the CDR3 is TGCGCCAGCAGCTTGGTTAGGAACACCGGGGAGCTGTTTTTT. The chain couples TRBV5-1 to TRBJ2-2, with D uncertain. Per the germline V gene, CDR1 is SGHRS and CDR2 is YFSETQ. The CDR3 has 14 residues. V was clipped by 0 bases and J by 1 base, with 4 bases between them.

J is TRBJ2-7 and V is TRBV29-1, with 7 bases fitting TRBD2. This CDR3 has 12 amino acids. V lost 4 bases, J lost 6 bases, and 6 bases stayed unmatched. Germline V gives CDR1 SQVTM, CDR2 ANQGSEA. The CDR3 nucleotides are TGCAGCGTTGTCGGGGGGATGGGCGAGCAGTACTTC. Encoded protein: CSVVGGMGEQYF.

The chain couples TRBV5-1 to TRBJ2-3; TRBD2 aligns across 7 bases. V shed 4 bases and J 1 base; nucleotides not matched to a gene: 9. The CDR3 covers 16 residues. The germline V gene encodes CDR1 SGHRS and CDR2 YFSETQ. In DNA form, the CDR3 reads TGCGCCAGCAGCACCGGACTAGACGAGCGCACAGATACGCAGTATTTT. It is translated as CASSTGLDERTDTQYF.